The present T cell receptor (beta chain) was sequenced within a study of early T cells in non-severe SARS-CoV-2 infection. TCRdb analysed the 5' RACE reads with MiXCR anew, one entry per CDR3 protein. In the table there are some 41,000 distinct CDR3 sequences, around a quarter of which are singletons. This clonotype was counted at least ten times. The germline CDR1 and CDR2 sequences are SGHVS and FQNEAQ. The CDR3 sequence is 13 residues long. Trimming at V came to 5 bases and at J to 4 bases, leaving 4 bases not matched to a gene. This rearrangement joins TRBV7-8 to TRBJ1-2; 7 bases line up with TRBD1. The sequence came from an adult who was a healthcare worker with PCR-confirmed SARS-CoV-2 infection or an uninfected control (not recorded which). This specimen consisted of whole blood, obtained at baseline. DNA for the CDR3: TGTGCCAGCAGCCCAGGGGGTAGCTATGGCTACACCTTC. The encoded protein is CASSPGGSYGYTF.